This passage covers 31 T cell receptor beta chains from one sample sequenced in a study of spatial heterogeneity in lung cancer. TCRdb reprocessed the 5' RACE reads via MiXCR and lists one record per CDR3 protein. Among 8,500 to 9,000 distinct CDR3 sequences, approximately 4.6% were seen once, and the ten largest hold approximately 30%. Time point indicated: sample taken at primary tumor resection. Whole RNA obtained from tumor, nontumor lung or frozen PBMC underwent sequencing without sorting. The source was PBMCs, collected at surgery. The receptors here all came from a male donor with early-stage non-small cell lung cancer.

By sample fraction, this clonotype is medium-sized. The library was designed around alpha chains, so this beta chain is a stray read whose abundance carries little weight. The V gene is TRBV11-3, the J gene TRBJ2-5, with no clear D. Germline V gives CDR1 SGHNT, CDR2 YENEEA. The CDR3 loop spans 13 amino acids. The V gene lost 3 bases and the J gene lost 4 bases, with 9 bases spanning the gap. The CDR3 DNA reads TGTGCCAGCAGCTTGCTGGATGGAGAGACCCAGTACTTC. Translation: CASSLLDGETQYF. The entire variable domain, with the rest obtained from reference TRBV11-3 and TRBJ2-5, is as follows: EAGVVQSPRYKIIEKKQPVAFWCNPISGHNTLYWYLQNLGQGPELLIRYENEEAVDDSQLPKDRFSAERLKGVDSTLKIQPAELGDSAVYLCASSLLDGETQYFGPGTRLLVL.

This clonotype was counted at least ten times. The library was prepared for alpha chains; this beta chain is a stray read, so its frequency means little. This sequence joins TRBV6-2 or TRBV6-3 and TRBJ2-3; D might be TRBD1 (6 bases). Per the germline V gene, CDR1 is MNHEY and CDR2 is SVGEGT. The germline V and J ends were trimmed by 1 base and 4 bases, with 9 bases remaining between them. CDR3 length: 14 residues. The CDR3 is CASSYYGGADTQYF. CDR3 in DNA: TGTGCCAGCAGTTACTATGGGGGCGCAGATACGCAGTATTTT.

This clonotype was detected only a few times. As an off-target read in a library built for alpha chains, this beta chain has a frequency of little significance. The rearrangement links TRBV7-9 to TRBJ2-6; D not certain. The CDR3 is made up of 19 amino acids. The V and J ends lost 3 bases and 0 bases respectively, with 18 bases between them. CDR1 and CDR2 (germline): SEHNR, FQNEAQ (reference sequence). This CDR3 reads CASSFNSLQPLSGANVLTF. DNA of the CDR3: TGTGCCAGCAGCTTTAACTCTCTCCAGCCCCTCTCTGGGGCCAACGTCCTGACTTTC.

In its sample, this clonotype was seen many times. Within a library made for alpha chains, this beta chain is off target, and its count is uninformative. This chain connects TRBV7-8 to TRBJ1-1, with a weak D call TRBD1 (6 bases). Germline CDR1 reads SGHVS; CDR2 reads FQNEAQ. This CDR3 has 16 residues. V dropped 5 bases and J dropped 5 bases, with 21 bases sitting between them. The CDR3, as DNA: TGTGCCAGCAGCATAACCACAGGGCCCCGAGGGACTGAAGCTTTCTTT. Translation gives CASSITTGPRGTEAFF.

This clonotype was seen at least ten times. Little can be read into the size of this beta chain, an off-target read in a library designed for alpha chains. The rearrangement links TRBV4-2 to TRBJ2-7; the D gene is possibly TRBD1 (6 bases). CDR1 and CDR2 (germline): LGHNA, YNFKEQ. This CDR3 has 16 residues. V lost 4 bases, J lost 0 bases, and 16 bases lay in between. The CDR3 DNA is TGTGCCAGCAGCCGTTCAGGGGTTTCGAGCTCCTACGAGCAGTACTTC. As protein: CASSRSGVSSSYEQYF.

This clonotype was picked up many times. This beta chain is off target for a library built for alpha chains, so its abundance means little. V and J are TRBV12-3 or TRBV12-4 and TRBJ1-2, with D perhaps TRBD1 (5 bases). The ends were cut back, 6 bases at V and 7 bases at J, with 21 bases in the middle. This CDR3 has 15 amino acids. The CDR3 here is CASSLKVGTLSGYTF. The CDR3 region has the DNA TGTGCCAGCAGCCTGAAGGTGGGGACGCTGTCTGGCTACACCTTC.

On this clonotype itself: This beta chain is off target for a library built for alpha chains, so its abundance means little. This rearrangement joins TRBV27 to TRBJ2-7; D is ambiguous. The V and J ends lost 5 bases and 6 bases respectively, with 20 bases between them. CDR3 length equals 15 residues. Germline CDR1 is MNHEY and CDR2 is SMNVEV (reference sequence). This CDR3 is CASSVPFRFPREQYF. In nucleotides, the CDR3 is TGTGCCAGCAGTGTCCCTTTTCGGTTCCCTCGCGAGCAGTACTTC.

In this sample, this clonotype turned up many times. This beta chain was picked up by a library intended for alpha chains and is off target, so its count carries little meaning. The chain joins TRBV4-1 to TRBJ2-1; D remains unclear. The CDR3 sequence is 14 residues long. In germline, CDR1 is MGHRA, CDR2 YSYEKL. Between the trimmed V and J ends, which lost 4 bases and 7 bases, there was a span of 14 bases. CDR3 in amino acids: CASSPVDSTNEQFF. CDR3 sequence (DNA): TGCGCCAGCAGCCCGGTAGACTCGACGAATGAGCAGTTCTTC.

This clonotype counts as medium-sized (0.01 to 0.1%). This beta chain came through as a stray read in a library set up for alpha chains, and its size says little. The V gene is TRBV5-5, the J gene TRBJ2-7; tentatively, D is TRBD1 or TRBD2 (5 bases each). This CDR3 contains 13 residues. Germline V gives CDR1 SGHKS, CDR2 YYEKEE (reference sequence). With 4 bases removed from V and 7 bases from J, the gap between germline ends came to 15 bases. CDR3 region: CASSHGTEREQYV. CDR3 DNA: TGTGCCAGCAGCCACGGGACGGAAAGGGAGCAGTACGTC.

At least ten counts were recorded for this clonotype. Since the library was made to target alpha chains, this beta chain is a stray read and its abundance is not meaningful. The rearrangement links TRBV24-1 to TRBJ2-1; the D gene is possibly TRBD1 (5 bases). The germline CDR1 and CDR2 sequences are KGHDR and SFDVKD. The V end lost 4 bases, the J end lost 2 bases, and 11 bases lay between the germline ends. The CDR3 extends over 15 amino acids. This CDR3 reads CATSDHRNTYNEQFF. The DNA for the CDR3 is TGTGCCACCAGTGACCACAGGAATACCTACAATGAGCAGTTCTTC.

By share, this clonotype ranks as medium-sized. Found in a library prepared for alpha chains, this beta chain is an off-target read, and its abundance has little meaning. The genes are TRBV6-1 and TRBJ2-2, with 11 bases that match TRBD2. Per the germline V gene, CDR1 is MNHNS and CDR2 is SASEGT. The CDR3 has 14 amino acids. V lost 8 bases, J lost 3 bases, and 2 bases stayed unmatched. DNA for the CDR3: TGTGCCAGCGGTAGCGGGGGGGACACCGGGGAGCTGTTTTTT. Its protein product is CASGSGGDTGELFF.

The sample holds many counts of this clonotype. In a library made to pick up alpha chains, this beta chain is a stray read with a size that means little. The rearrangement links TRBV9 to TRBJ2-4, with 7 bases lining up with TRBD2. This CDR3 contains 14 residues. Germline loops: CDR1 SGDLS, CDR2 YYNGEE. V was pared by 2 bases and J by 7 bases, with 6 bases of the junction left unmatched. The CDR3 sequence is CASSVSLADNIQYF. The CDR3 nucleotides are TGTGCCAGCAGCGTTAGCCTAGCGGACAACATTCAGTACTTC.

At least ten counts were recorded for this clonotype. For a library built for alpha chains, this beta chain is a stray read; little rests on its size. CDR3 in amino acids: CASSIQGDQPQHF. The CDR3 region has the DNA TGTGCCAGCAGCATCCAGGGGGATCAGCCCCAGCATTTT. This rearrangement joins TRBV2 to TRBJ1-5, with 7 bases identical to TRBD1. V lost 6 bases to trimming and J lost 5 bases; unmatched junction nucleotides: 4. There are 13 residues in the CDR3. Germline lookup yields CDR1 SNHLY and CDR2 FYNNEI.

This clonotype was counted at least ten times. This beta chain was picked up by a library intended for alpha chains and is off target, so its count carries little meaning. The chain uses TRBV11-3 and TRBJ2-1; TRBD1 matches at 8 bases. V shed 1 base and J 6 bases; nucleotides not matched to a gene: 8. Germline assignment: CDR1 SGHNT and CDR2 YENEEA. The CDR3 sequence is 16 residues long. The CDR3 protein is CASSLGGGQGGNEQFF. CDR3 bases: TGTGCCAGCAGCTTAGGTGGAGGACAGGGTGGCAATGAGCAGTTCTTC.

This clonotype was counted ten times or more. Found in a library prepared for alpha chains, this beta chain is an off-target read, and its abundance has little meaning. The chain carries TRBV3-1 and TRBJ1-1, with D uncertain. V lost 0 bases to trimming and J lost 11 bases, with 13 bases between them. CDR1 is LGHDT and CDR2 is YNNKEL in the germline V gene (reference sequence). The CDR3 has 13 amino acids. This CDR3 reads CASSQDDWREAFF. In DNA, the CDR3 is TGTGCCAGCAGCCAAGATGATTGGAGGGAGGCTTTCTTT.

This clonotype was found many times. The library was built for alpha chains, so this beta chain is an off-target read and its size means little. J is TRBJ2-7 and V is TRBV27; the match to TRBD1 covers 8 bases. J was trimmed by 6 bases and V by 4 bases; bases with no gene match: 11. There are 15 residues in the CDR3. Per germline, CDR1 MNHEY and CDR2 SMNVEV (reference sequence). The CDR3 protein is CASSWGTGSMAEQYF. In DNA, the CDR3 is TGTGCCAGCAGTTGGGGGACAGGTTCTATGGCCGAGCAGTACTTC.

The sample holds many counts of this clonotype. The library was prepared for alpha chains; this beta chain is a stray read, so its frequency means little. CDR3: CASSMGQGTLTLHF. The CDR3 region has the DNA TGTGCCAGCAGTATGGGACAGGGTACGCTAACCCTCCACTTT. The chain uses TRBV5-4 and TRBJ1-6; 9 bases line up with TRBD1. There are 14 residues in the CDR3. The trim removed 5 bases at V and 14 bases at J, leaving 11 bases unmatched. Germline assignment: CDR1 SGHNT and CDR2 YYREEE (reference sequence).

This clonotype was counted at least ten times. With the library built for alpha chains, this beta chain is off target and its frequency is not meaningful. V gene TRBV6-1 combines with J gene TRBJ1-1, with D perhaps matching TRBD1 (6 bases). Per the germline V gene, CDR1 is MNHNS and CDR2 is SASEGT. The CDR3 spans 13 residues. V was shortened by 6 bases and J by 6 bases, with 14 bases between the two germline ends. CDR3 DNA: TGTGCCAGCAGGACAACAGGGAGCGCTGAAGCTTTCTTT. Protein: CASRTTGSAEAFF.

This clonotype occurred many times. Because the library targeted alpha chains, this beta chain is an off-target read whose size means little. The V call is TRBV10-3, the J call TRBJ1-6; possible D gene TRBD1, 5 bases. The V gene's germline CDR1 is ENHRY and CDR2 SYGVKD. V was shortened by 3 bases and J by 9 bases, with 9 bases between the two germline ends. The CDR3 covers 13 residues. The CDR3 reads CAISEETVSPLHF. In nucleotides, the CDR3 is TGTGCCATCAGTGAAGAGACAGTTTCACCCCTCCACTTT.

In regard to this clonotype: Because the library targeted alpha chains, this beta chain is an off-target read whose size means little. This rearrangement joins TRBV3-1 to TRBJ2-3; 12 nucleotides agree with TRBD2. The junction had 4 bases not matched to a gene; V was cut back by 6 bases and J by 0 bases. Germline V gene sequence: CDR1 LGHDT, CDR2 YNNKEL (reference sequence). CDR3 length equals 16 residues. The CDR3 sequence is CASSLTSGGSTDTQYF. CDR3 bases: TGTGCCAGCAGTCTGACTAGCGGGGGAAGCACAGATACGCAGTATTTT.

This clonotype is medium-sized (0.01 to 0.1%). The germline gene is not matched at one end of the junction; a read error may be the cause. Found in a library prepared for alpha chains, this beta chain is an off-target read, and its abundance has little meaning. J is TRBJ1-2 and V is TRBV7-9, with 9 nucleotides matching TRBD1. The CDR3 is made up of 15 amino acids. Germline V lookup: CDR1 SEHNR, CDR2 FQNEAQ (reference sequence). The CDR3, as DNA: TGTGCCAGCAGCCACCGGGACAGGGCTAATTATGGCTACACCTTC. Its protein product is CASSHRDRANYGYTF.

On this clonotype itself: Because this beta chain is a stray read in a library intended to capture alpha chains, its abundance should not be given much weight. The genes are TRBV30 and TRBJ1-2; no firm D call. The germline V and J ends were trimmed by 3 bases and 4 bases, with 12 bases remaining between them. This CDR3 is built from 13 residues. Per the germline V gene, CDR1 is GTSNPN and CDR2 is SVGIG (reference sequence). The CDR3 bases are TGTGCCTGGAGGAATAAGGGAGGCTATGGCTACACCTTC. Its protein product is CAWRNKGGYGYTF.

In this sample, this clonotype is medium-sized. Since the library was made to target alpha chains, this beta chain is a stray read and its abundance is not meaningful. This rearrangement joins TRBV24-1 to TRBJ2-3; D unresolved. The CDR3 is made up of 13 amino acids. V was pared by 4 bases and J by 6 bases, with 10 bases between. Germline assignment: CDR1 KGHDR and CDR2 SFDVKD. CDR3 coding DNA: TGTGCCACCAGTGACCCCGTTTTGGATACGCAGTATTTT. Protein sequence: CATSDPVLDTQYF.

This clonotype has ten or more counts. This beta chain turned up in a library designed for alpha chains; as an off-target read, its abundance says little. The chain employs TRBV30 and TRBJ1-1; D is perhaps TRBD1 (5 bases). In germline, CDR1 is GTSNPN, CDR2 SVGIG (reference sequence). Trimming pared 2 bases from V and 3 bases from J, leaving 13 bases between. This CDR3 has 14 residues. CDR3 sequence reads: CAWSRGEEDTEAFF. As DNA, the CDR3 is TGTGCCTGGAGTCGAGGGGAGGAGGACACTGAAGCTTTCTTT. The full variable domain, completed using reference TRBV30 and TRBJ1-1, is SQTIHQWPATLVQPVGSPLSLECTVEGTSNPNLYWYRQAAGRGLQLLFYSVGIGQISSEVPQNLSASRPQDRQFILSSKKLLLSDSGFYLCAWSRGEEDTEAFFGQGTRLTVV.

In this sample, this clonotype turned up many times. With the library built for alpha chains, this beta chain is off target and its frequency is not meaningful. This sequence joins TRBV7-2 and TRBJ2-1; possibly TRBD1 or TRBD2 for D (6 bases each). The CDR3 contains 14 residues. Trimming removed 5 bases at V and 9 bases at J, with 17 bases between. The germline V gene encodes CDR1 SGHTA and CDR2 FQGNSA. In DNA form, the CDR3 reads TGTGCCAGCAGCGTACAACAGGGACTGGGTGAGCAGTTCTTC. It codes for CASSVQQGLGEQFF. Filled out from reference TRBV7-2 and TRBJ2-1, the complete variable domain reads GAGVSQSPSNKVTEKGKDVELRCDPISGHTALYWYRQSLGQGLEFLIYFQGNSAPDKSGLPSDRFSAERTGGSVSTLTIQRTQQEDSAVYLCASSVQQGLGEQFFGPGTRLTVL.

This clonotype was counted at least ten times. Because the library targeted alpha chains, this beta chain is an off-target read whose size means little. The chain uses TRBV20-1 and TRBJ1-3, with D perhaps matching TRBD1 (6 bases). Germline V gene sequence: CDR1 DFQATT, CDR2 SNEGSKA (reference sequence). This CDR3 region has 12 residues. As DNA, the CDR3 is TGCAGCGGGACATCCTCTGGAAACACCATATATTTT. Protein sequence: CSGTSSGNTIYF.

By frequency in the sample, this clonotype is medium-sized. The size of this beta chain means little, since it is a stray read in a library made for alpha chains. This chain uses TRBV7-8 with TRBJ2-1, with D unresolved. Per the germline V gene, CDR1 is SGHVS and CDR2 is FQNEAQ. V gave up 5 bases and J gave up 6 bases, with 8 bases separating them. CDR3 length equals 12 residues. The CDR3 loop is CASSQRSNEQFF. The CDR3 DNA reads as TGTGCCAGCAGCCAAAGGAGCAATGAGCAGTTCTTC.

This clonotype showed up many times. Found in a library prepared for alpha chains, this beta chain is an off-target read, and its abundance has little meaning. The rearrangement links TRBV14 to TRBJ1-5; D gene ambiguous. V gave up 0 bases and J gave up 3 bases, with 12 bases separating them. Germline CDR1 and CDR2: SGHDN and FVKESK. This CDR3 comprises 16 residues. CDR3 DNA sequence: TGTGCCAGCAGCCAAGACGACGAGGGAATCAATCAGCCCCAGCATTTT. This encodes CASSQDDEGINQPQHF.

This clonotype has a count of ten or more. This beta chain lies outside the target of a library built for alpha chains; its clone size means little. The chain uses TRBV9 and TRBJ1-6; D may be TRBD1 (6 bases). This CDR3 contains 12 residues. CDR1 is SGDLS and CDR2 is YYNGEE in the germline V gene. V was clipped by 4 bases and J by 15 bases, with 14 bases between them. This chain's CDR3 is CASSRRGQSLHF. As DNA, the CDR3 is TGTGCCAGCAGCCGACGGGGGCAGAGCCTCCACTTT.

This clonotype was recorded many times. This beta chain appears as a stray read in a library generated for alpha chains; its size is not informative. This chain uses TRBV6-1 with TRBJ1-2, with 9 bases that match TRBD1. The V and J ends lost 7 bases and 12 bases, in that order; junction bases with no gene match: 12. CDR1 and CDR2 (germline): MNHNS, SASEGT. The CDR3 sequence is 13 residues long. CDR3 nucleotide sequence: TGTGCCAGCATGGGGACAGGGAAGGTTTTTAACACCTTC. Its protein product is CASMGTGKVFNTF.

This clonotype was detected ten times or more. In a library made to pick up alpha chains, this beta chain is a stray read with a size that means little. The CDR3 DNA reads as TGTGCCAGCGGGGACAGGGCCAGCACAGATACGCAGTATTTT. This translates into CASGDRASTDTQYF. The gene calls are TRBV9 and TRBJ2-3; 9 bases agree with TRBD1. V was clipped by 7 bases and J by 0 bases; unmatched bases: 3. The CDR3 totals 14 residues. The germline V gene encodes CDR1 SGDLS and CDR2 YYNGEE.